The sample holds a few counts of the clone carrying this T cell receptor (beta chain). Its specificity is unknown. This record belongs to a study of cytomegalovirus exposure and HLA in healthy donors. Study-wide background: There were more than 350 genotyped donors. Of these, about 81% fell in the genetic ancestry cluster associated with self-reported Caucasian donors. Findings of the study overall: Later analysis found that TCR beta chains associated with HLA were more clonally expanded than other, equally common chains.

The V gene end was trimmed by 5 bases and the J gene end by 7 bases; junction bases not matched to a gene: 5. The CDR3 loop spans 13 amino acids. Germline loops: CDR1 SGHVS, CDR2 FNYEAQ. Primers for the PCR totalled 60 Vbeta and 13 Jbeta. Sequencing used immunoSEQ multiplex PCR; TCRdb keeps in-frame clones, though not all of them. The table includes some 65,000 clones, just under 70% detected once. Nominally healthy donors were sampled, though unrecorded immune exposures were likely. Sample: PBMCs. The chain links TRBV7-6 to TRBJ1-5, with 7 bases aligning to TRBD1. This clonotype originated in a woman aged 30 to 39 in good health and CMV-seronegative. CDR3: CASSLTGNQPQHF. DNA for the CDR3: TGTGCCAGCAGCCTGACAGGGAACCAGCCCCAGCATTTT.